Sequencing of this TCR beta chain was carried out in a study of blood T cell repertoires in COVID-19. Study-wide context: Specimens from acute and convalescent COVID-19 originated in the United States, Italy and Spain.

V gave up 5 bases and J gave up 5 bases; unmatched junction bases: 17. Germline loops: CDR1 LNHDA, CDR2 SQIVND (reference sequence). The CDR3 has 17 amino acids. Libraries were prepared by immunoSEQ multiplex PCR; TCRdb keeps only in-frame clonotypes and omits some of them. Of about 130,000 clones in the sample, approximately 86% were seen once. The TCR originated in a woman in her forties or fifties who had recovered from COVID-19. The sample consisted of PBMCs or T cells enriched from blood (not recorded which). The V and J genes are TRBV19 and TRBJ2-5; 7 nucleotides match TRBD2. The CDR3 loop reads CASSLTASGVKWETQYF. CDR3 DNA: TGTGCCAGTAGTCTTACGGCGAGCGGGGTTAAGTGGGAGACCCAGTACTTC. Variable domain in full (rest from reference TRBV19 and TRBJ2-5): DGGITQSPKYLFRKEGQNVTLSCEQNLNHDAMYWYRQDPGQGLRLIYYSQIVNDFQKGDIAEGYSVSREKKESFPLTVTSAQKNPTAFYLCASSLTASGVKWETQYFGPGTRLLVL.